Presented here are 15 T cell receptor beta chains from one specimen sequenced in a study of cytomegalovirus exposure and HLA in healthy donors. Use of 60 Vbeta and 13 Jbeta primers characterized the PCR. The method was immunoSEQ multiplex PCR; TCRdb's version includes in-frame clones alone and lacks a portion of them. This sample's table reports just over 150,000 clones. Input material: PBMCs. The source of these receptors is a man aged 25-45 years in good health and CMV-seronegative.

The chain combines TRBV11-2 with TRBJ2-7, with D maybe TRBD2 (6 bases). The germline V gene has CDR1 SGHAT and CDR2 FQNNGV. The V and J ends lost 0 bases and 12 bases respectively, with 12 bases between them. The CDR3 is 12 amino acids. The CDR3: CASSLESGRVYF. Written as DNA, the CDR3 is TGTGCCAGCAGCTTAGAGAGCGGGCGGGTGTACTTC.

CDR3 in amino acids: CASSLISQETQYF. In DNA form, the CDR3 reads TGTGCCAGCAGTTTAATCTCCCAAGAGACCCAGTACTTC. The chain is built from TRBV27 and TRBJ2-5, with D uncertain. V was clipped by 2 bases and J by 1 base, with 5 bases between them. Germline-derived CDR1 and CDR2 are MNHEY and SMNVEV (reference sequence). This CDR3 has 13 amino acids.

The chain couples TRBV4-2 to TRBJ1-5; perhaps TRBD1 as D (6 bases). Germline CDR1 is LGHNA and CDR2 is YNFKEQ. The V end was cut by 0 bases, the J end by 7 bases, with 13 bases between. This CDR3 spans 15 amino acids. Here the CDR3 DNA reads TGTGCCAGCAGCCAAGATTACCGGGGGGCGCAGCCCCAGCATTTT. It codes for CASSQDYRGAQPQHF.

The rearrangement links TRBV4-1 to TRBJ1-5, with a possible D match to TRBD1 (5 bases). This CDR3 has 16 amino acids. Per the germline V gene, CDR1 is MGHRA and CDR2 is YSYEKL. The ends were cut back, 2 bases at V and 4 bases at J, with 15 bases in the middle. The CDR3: CASSQLLWGGNQPQHF. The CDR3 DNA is TGCGCCAGCAGCCAACTCCTTTGGGGGGGAAATCAGCCCCAGCATTTT.

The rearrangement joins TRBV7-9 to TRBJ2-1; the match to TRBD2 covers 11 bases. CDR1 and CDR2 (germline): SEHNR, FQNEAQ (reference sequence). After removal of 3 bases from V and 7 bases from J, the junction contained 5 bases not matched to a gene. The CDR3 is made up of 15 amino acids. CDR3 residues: CASSLTSGILNEQFF. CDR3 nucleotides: TGTGCCAGCAGCTTGACTAGCGGGATTTTGAATGAGCAGTTCTTC.

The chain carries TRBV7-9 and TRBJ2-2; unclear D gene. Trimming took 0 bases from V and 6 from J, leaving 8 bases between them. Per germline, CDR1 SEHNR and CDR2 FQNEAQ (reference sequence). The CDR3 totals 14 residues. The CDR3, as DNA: TGTGCCAGCAGCTTAGCGGGCAGCCCCGGGGAGCTGTTTTTT. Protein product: CASSLAGSPGELFF.

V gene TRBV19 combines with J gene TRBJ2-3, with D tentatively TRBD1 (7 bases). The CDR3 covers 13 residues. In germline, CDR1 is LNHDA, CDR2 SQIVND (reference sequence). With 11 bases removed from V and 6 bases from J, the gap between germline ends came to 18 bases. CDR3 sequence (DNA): TGTGCCGGATCAGGGGGGCCCGGGGATACGCAGTATTTT. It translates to CAGSGGPGDTQYF.

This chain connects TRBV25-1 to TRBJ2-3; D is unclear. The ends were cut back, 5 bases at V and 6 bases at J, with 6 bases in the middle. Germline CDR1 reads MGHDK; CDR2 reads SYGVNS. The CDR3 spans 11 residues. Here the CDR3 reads CASSNGDTQYF. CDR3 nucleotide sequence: TGTGCCAGCAGTAACGGGGATACGCAGTATTTT.

This CDR3 reads CASRTGTRGGNEQFF. CDR3 coding DNA: TGTGCCAGCAGGACGGGGACAAGAGGCGGGAATGAGCAGTTCTTC. The chain uses TRBV2 and TRBJ2-1, with D possibly matching TRBD1 (6 bases). The CDR3 loop spans 15 amino acids. Germline V gives CDR1 SNHLY, CDR2 FYNNEI. V shed 6 bases and J shed 7 bases, with 19 bases lying between them. Full variable domain (missing parts from reference TRBV2 and TRBJ2-1): EPEVTQTPSHQVTQMGQEVILRCVPISNHLYFYWYRQILGQKVEFLVSFYNNEISEKSEIFDDQFSVERPDGSNFTLKIRSTKLEDSAMYFCASRTGTRGGNEQFFGPGTRLTVL.

CDR3 nucleotide sequence: TGTGCCAGCAGCTTAGGGACTAGCGGGGGCAATGAGCAGTTCTTC. Translated, it gives CASSLGTSGGNEQFF. V and J are TRBV7-6 and TRBJ2-1; 13 positions agree with TRBD2. CDR1 and CDR2 (germline): SGHVS, FNYEAQ. J gave up 6 bases and V 1 base, and 0 bases lay outside the gene matches. This CDR3 spans 15 amino acids.

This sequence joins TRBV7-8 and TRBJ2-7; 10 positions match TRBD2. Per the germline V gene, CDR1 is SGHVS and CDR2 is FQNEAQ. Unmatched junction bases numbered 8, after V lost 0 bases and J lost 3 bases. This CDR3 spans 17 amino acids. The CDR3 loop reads CASSLAFAGTSVYEQYF. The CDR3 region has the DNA TGTGCCAGCAGCTTAGCCTTCGCCGGGACTAGCGTCTACGAGCAGTACTTC. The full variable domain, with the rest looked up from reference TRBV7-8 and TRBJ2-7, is GAGVSQSPRYKVAKRGQDVALRCDPISGHVSLFWYQQALGQGPEFLTYFQNEAQLDKSGLPSDRFFAERPEGSVSTLKIQRTQQEDSAVYLCASSLAFAGTSVYEQYFGPGTRLTVT.

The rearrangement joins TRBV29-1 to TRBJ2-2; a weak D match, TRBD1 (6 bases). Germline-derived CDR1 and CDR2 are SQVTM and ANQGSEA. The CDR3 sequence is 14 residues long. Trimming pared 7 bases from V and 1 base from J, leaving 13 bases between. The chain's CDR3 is CSATPDRNTGELFF. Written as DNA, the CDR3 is TGCAGCGCCACCCCGGACAGGAACACCGGGGAGCTGTTTTTT.

CDR3 region: CASSSGASGGNYNEQFF. The CDR3, as DNA: TGTGCCAGCAGCTCCGGGGCTAGCGGAGGAAACTACAATGAGCAGTTCTTC. The chain combines TRBV11-2 with TRBJ2-1, with TRBD2 matching 7 bases. Unmatched junction bases numbered 12, after V lost 4 bases and J lost 3 bases. Germline V gene sequence: CDR1 SGHAT, CDR2 FQNNGV. The CDR3 runs to 17 residues.

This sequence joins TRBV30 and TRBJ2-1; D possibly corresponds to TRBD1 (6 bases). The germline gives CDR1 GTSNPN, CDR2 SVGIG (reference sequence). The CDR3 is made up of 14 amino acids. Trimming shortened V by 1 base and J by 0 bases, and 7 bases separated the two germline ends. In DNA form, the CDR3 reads TGTGCCTGGAGTGAGGGACACTCCTACAATGAGCAGTTCTTC. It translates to CAWSEGHSYNEQFF.

The CDR3 here is CASRDTVTGELFF. DNA for the CDR3: TGTGCCAGCAGAGACACAGTTACCGGGGAGCTGTTTTTT. The V call is TRBV6-5, the J call TRBJ2-2; D gene unclear. CDR3 length equals 13 residues. The germline V gene has CDR1 MNHEY and CDR2 SVGAGI. V was shortened by 6 bases and J by 5 bases, with 10 bases between the two germline ends.